The TCR beta chain described here comes from a study of identical twins (dated by TCRdb to 2015 to 2016). Describing the broader study: The study deep-sequenced TCR alpha and beta repertoires from monozygotic twins, unrelated adults of various ages and cord blood to test whether fetal clonotypes persist. Replicate twin experiments were performed at different times using different library preparation protocols to rule out contamination.

Overall study results and their limits: Compared with coincidental sharing between unrelated individuals, an excess of low generation-probability sequences was observed among out-of-frame TCR alpha sequences shared between twins. Invariant T cells such as MAIT and iNKT could partly confound zero-insertion analyses, although diverse VJ usage argued against such confounding for most clonotypes. Abundant cord blood beta clonotypes carried fewer insertions; young adult naive repertoires showed a weaker similar trend, while memory repertoires showed none. In monozygotic twins, out-of-frame TCR alpha sharing was systematically underestimated by recombination models, although the models agreed with sharing between unrelated individuals. Excess twin sharing in beta out-of-frame sequences was weaker because fewer shared sequences lowered the signal-to-noise ratio. Because the same donors could not be followed over many years, conclusions were based on cross-sectional statistical analysis.

Every donor was a healthy Caucasian. Three pairs of female monozygotic twins, all aged roughly 18 to 29 years, were included in the twin cohort. Positive isolation kits from Invitrogen were used to isolate CD4+ and CD8+ T cell populations. Details on this clonotype: It lacks a known antigen. Base-call qualities are not available, and no considerably larger clone is one nucleotide away.

From cysteine to phenylalanine, the CDR3 is 15 amino acids long. Only the CDR3 part of the read is kept: 45 bases, read in frame from the first base. The germline V gene yields KGHSH for CDR1 and LQKENI for CDR2. Between the V and J ends, shortened by 3 bases and 2 bases respectively, the junction contains 11 bases. The library was made by 5' RACE. Instrument used: Illumina HiSeq 2000. A universal primer binding site was introduced by template switching, and a unique molecular identifier was present in the final cDNA, enabling accurate counting of TCR cDNA molecules. Specific primers in the conserved constant-segment region were used to synthesize first-strand cDNA for the TCR alpha and beta chains. To control for contamination, every cDNA library carried two barcodes: a SMART-Mk sample barcode plus Illumina barcodes. TruSeq adapter sequences, together with Illumina sample barcodes, were added in two successive PCR steps. The Illumina HiSeq platform was used with custom primers to sequence TCR alpha and beta cDNA libraries. Per the authors' processing: Unique molecular identifiers were extracted from raw reads with MiGEC, and CDR3 positions were determined with MiXCR. Recombination models were inferred per individual with the repgenHMM and IGoR tools using an EM algorithm. The tcR package in R was used for shared clonotype analysis, with sharing normalized by the product of cloneset sizes. To study raw recombination free of thymic and clonal selection effects, out-of-frame nonproductive sequences were analyzed. The raw public reads went through TCRdb reprocessing: fastp at Q25, MiXCR clone calling, in-frame beta chains kept. Rows are combined by CDR3 protein, so each entry shows the most common genes and DNA. It is TCRdb's table, rather than the study itself, that gives the V and J calls and clone size. A total of 520,000 or so distinct CDR3 sequences appear in this sample, around 20% of them only once. The ten largest clones add up to approximately 0.95% of the sample.

The data were also submitted as part of a second study, on T cells expressing NK-cell markers. As the second study states: Fewer than ten donors provided sorted CD3+CD56+NKG2C+, CD3+CD56+NKG2C- and CD3+CD56-NKG2C+ T-cell subsets, whose TCR beta-chain repertoires were profiled. Of the eight sequenced donors, seven were found to be HCMV-seropositive and one was found to be HCMV-seronegative. In several experiments an anti-gammadeltaTCR antibody was added to restrict sorting to alphabetaTCR-expressing T cells. In several donors, the dominant CD3+CD56+NKG2C+ clonotypes were found to rank among the top 10 CD8+ clonotypes and to make up about 1.0-7.5% of CD8+ T cells. Those dominant clonotypes were again the most abundant among CD3+CD56-NKG2C+ cells in a handful of donors, at about 25-65%. Whether the expanded NKG2C-expressing T cell clones were specific for HCMV antigens remained unclear. All eight donors whose samples were sequenced were randomly selected healthy volunteers, three of them men and five women. A commercial ELISA kit detecting HCMV-specific IgG in serum was used to determine HCMV serostatus. Reads were demultiplexed and grouped by UMI with MIGEC, and clonotypes were assembled and quantified with MiTCR. Only TCR cDNA sequences supported by at least two reads were kept to exclude erroneous sequences. The tcR package was used for downstream repertoire analysis, and clonotypes were matched across fractions by CDR3 nucleotide sequence plus V segment. VDJmatch was used to annotate antigen specificity against VDJdb, with one amino acid substitution in CDR3 permitted.

This clonotype was obtained from a woman aged 18-29 years in good health. The rearranged segments are TRBV18 and TRBJ2-1; 6 matching bases give a weak D call of TRBD2. The sample taken for sequencing was CD4+ T cells sorted from blood. The nucleotide sequence is TGTGCCAGCTCACCTATCCCGGGAGCCTACAATGAGCAGTTCTTC. This encodes CASSPIPGAYNEQFF.